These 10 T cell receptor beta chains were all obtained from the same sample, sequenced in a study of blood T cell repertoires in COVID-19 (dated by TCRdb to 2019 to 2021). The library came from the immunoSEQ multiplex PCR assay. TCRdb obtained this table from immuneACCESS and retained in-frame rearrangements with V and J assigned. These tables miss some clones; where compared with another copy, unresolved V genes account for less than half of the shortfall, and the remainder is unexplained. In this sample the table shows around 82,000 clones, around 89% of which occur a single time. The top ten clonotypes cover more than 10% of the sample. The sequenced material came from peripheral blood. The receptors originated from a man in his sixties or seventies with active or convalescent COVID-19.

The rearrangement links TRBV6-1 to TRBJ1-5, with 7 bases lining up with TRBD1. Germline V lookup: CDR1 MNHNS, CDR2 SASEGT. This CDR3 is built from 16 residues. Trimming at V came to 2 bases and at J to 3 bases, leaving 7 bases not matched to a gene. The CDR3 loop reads CASSEYWTGTNQPQHF. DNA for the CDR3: TGTGCCAGCAGTGAATATTGGACAGGAACCAATCAGCCCCAGCATTTT.

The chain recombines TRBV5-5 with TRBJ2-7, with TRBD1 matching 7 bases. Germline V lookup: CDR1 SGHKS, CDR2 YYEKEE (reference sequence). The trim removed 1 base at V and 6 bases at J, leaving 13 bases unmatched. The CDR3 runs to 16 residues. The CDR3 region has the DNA TGTGCCAGCAGCTTGCCCGCGACAGGGATGGCCCTCGAGCAGTACTTC. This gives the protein CASSLPATGMALEQYF. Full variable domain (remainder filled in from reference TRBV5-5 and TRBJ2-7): DAGVTQSPTHLIKTRGQQVTLRCSPISGHKSVSWYQQVLGQGPQFIFQYYEKEERGRGNFPDRFSARQFPNYSSELNVNALLLGDSALYLCASSLPATGMALEQYFGPGTRLTVT.

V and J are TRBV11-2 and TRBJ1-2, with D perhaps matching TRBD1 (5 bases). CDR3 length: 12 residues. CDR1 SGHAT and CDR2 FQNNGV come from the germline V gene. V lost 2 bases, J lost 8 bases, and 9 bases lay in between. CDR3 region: CASSLRTSGYTF. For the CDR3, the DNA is TGTGCCAGCAGCTTAAGGACAAGCGGCTACACCTTC.

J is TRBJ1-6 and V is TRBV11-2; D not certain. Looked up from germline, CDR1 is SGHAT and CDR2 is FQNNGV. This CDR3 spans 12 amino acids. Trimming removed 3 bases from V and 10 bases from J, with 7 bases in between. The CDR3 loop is CASSLLESPLHF. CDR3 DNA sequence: TGTGCCAGCAGCTTGTTGGAGTCACCCCTCCACTTT.

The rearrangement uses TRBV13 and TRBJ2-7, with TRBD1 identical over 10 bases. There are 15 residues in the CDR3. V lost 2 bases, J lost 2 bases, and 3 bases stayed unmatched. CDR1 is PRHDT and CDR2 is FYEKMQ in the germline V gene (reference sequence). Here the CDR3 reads CASSLPGQGAYEQYF. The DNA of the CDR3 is TGTGCCAGCAGCTTACCCGGACAGGGGGCCTACGAGCAGTACTTC.

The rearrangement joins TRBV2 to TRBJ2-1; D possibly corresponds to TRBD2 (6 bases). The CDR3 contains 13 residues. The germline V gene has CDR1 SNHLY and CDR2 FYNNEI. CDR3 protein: CAQGPRGGGEQFF. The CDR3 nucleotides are TGTGCTCAGGGCCCTCGGGGAGGCGGTGAGCAGTTCTTC.

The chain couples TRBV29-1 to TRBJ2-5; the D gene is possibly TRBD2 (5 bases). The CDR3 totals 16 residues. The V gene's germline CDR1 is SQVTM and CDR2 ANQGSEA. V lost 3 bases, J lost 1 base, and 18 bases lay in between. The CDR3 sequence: CSVDRPGGLTQETQYF. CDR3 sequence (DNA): TGCAGCGTTGATAGGCCCGGAGGACTGACCCAAGAGACCCAGTACTTC.

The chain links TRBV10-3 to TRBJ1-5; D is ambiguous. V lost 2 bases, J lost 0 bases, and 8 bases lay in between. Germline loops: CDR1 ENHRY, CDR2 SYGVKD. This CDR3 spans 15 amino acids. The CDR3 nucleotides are TGTGCCATCAGTGAGACAAGTTATAGCAATCAGCCCCAGCATTTT. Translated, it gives CAISETSYSNQPQHF.

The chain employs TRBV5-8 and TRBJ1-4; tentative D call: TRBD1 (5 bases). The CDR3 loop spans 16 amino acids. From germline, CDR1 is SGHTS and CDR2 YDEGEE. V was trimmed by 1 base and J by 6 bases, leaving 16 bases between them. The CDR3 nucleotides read TGTGCCAGCAGCTTGCGCCACAGGATGGAAGATGAAAAACTGTTTTTT. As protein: CASSLRHRMEDEKLFF.

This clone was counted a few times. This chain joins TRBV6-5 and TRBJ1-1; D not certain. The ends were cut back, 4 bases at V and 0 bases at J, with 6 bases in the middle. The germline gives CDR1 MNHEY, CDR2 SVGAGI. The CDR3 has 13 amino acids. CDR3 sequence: CASSFVMNTEAFF. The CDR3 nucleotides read TGTGCCAGCAGTTTCGTTATGAACACTGAAGCTTTCTTT.